The 11 T cell receptor beta chains below all came from one sample that was sequenced in a study of identical twins. MiXCR, applied by TCRdb to the 5' RACE reads, yields one record per CDR3 protein. The data contain hundreds of thousands of distinct CDR3 sequences, approximately 18% of them seen just once; the ten biggest clones take up around 13%. The sample was also linked to a second study, of T cells expressing NK-cell markers.

Specimen: PBMCs. These receptors came from a woman under 30 in good health.

J is TRBJ2-1 and V is TRBV10-3; 14 bases fit TRBD2. The germline V gene encodes CDR1 ENHRY and CDR2 SYGVKD. The CDR3 runs to 15 residues. The ends lost 6 bases at V and 5 bases at J; junction bases unmatched: 3. The CDR3 DNA sequence: TGTGCCATCAGCGGGACTAGCGGGGGCAACAATGAGCAGTTCTTC. Its translation is CAISGTSGGNNEQFF.

V gene TRBV18 combines with J gene TRBJ2-3, with D possibly called TRBD1 or TRBD2 (5 bases each). The V gene lost 6 bases and the J gene lost 4 bases, with 20 bases spanning the gap. Germline CDR1 is KGHSH and CDR2 is LQKENI. The CDR3 runs 16 residues. CDR3 residues: CASSPPGPQGPDTQYF. The CDR3 DNA reads TGTGCCAGCTCGCCTCCGGGACCCCAAGGGCCAGATACGCAGTATTTT.

This clonotype has more than one count but fewer than ten. The chain is built from TRBV7-9 and TRBJ1-6; D remains unclear. This CDR3 contains 14 residues. Germline CDR1 SEHNR, CDR2 FQNEAQ (reference sequence). V lost 4 bases and J lost 7, with 11 bases in between. CDR3 DNA sequence: TGTGCCAGCAGCTCCTACAGCCTAAATTCACCCCTCCACTTT. Protein product: CASSSYSLNSPLHF.

The J gene is TRBJ1-2, the V gene TRBV27; D gene uncertain. The CDR3 has 13 amino acids. Per the germline V gene, CDR1 is MNHEY and CDR2 is SMNVEV (reference sequence). V was clipped by 5 bases and J by 8 bases, with 15 bases between them. The CDR3, as DNA: TGTGCCAGCAGTCCGAACAGAGGACGCGGCTACACCTTC. This translates into CASSPNRGRGYTF.

This clonotype has only a few counts. The V call is TRBV12-3 or TRBV12-4, the J call TRBJ1-4; possible D gene TRBD1, 5 bases. Trimming removed 3 bases from V and 9 bases from J, with 17 bases in between. The CDR3 is 15 residues long. The CDR3 coding sequence is TGTGCCAGCAGTTTTAATCCAGGGCAAATGAAAAAACTGTTTTTT. This encodes CASSFNPGQMKKLFF.

This clonotype showed up just a few times. This chain uses TRBV5-1 with TRBJ1-1, with D uncertain. CDR3 length equals 12 residues. V was shortened by 4 bases and J by 5 bases, with 9 bases between the two germline ends. Germline assignment: CDR1 SGHRS and CDR2 YFSETQ. DNA for the CDR3: TGCGCCAGCAGCCTGGACTTGACTGAAGCTTTCTTT. This encodes CASSLDLTEAFF.

V gene TRBV7-6 combines with J gene TRBJ2-7, with 10 bases aligning to TRBD2. The V gene's germline CDR1 is SGHVS and CDR2 FNYEAQ. The J segment lost 3 bases and the V segment lost 1 base, leaving 9 bases of the junction unmatched. This CDR3 contains 17 residues. The CDR3 loop is CASSLGLSAGGLYEQYF. CDR3 DNA: TGTGCCAGCAGCTTAGGGTTGTCAGCGGGAGGGCTCTACGAGCAGTACTTC. The full variable domain, its missing parts supplied by reference TRBV7-6 and TRBJ2-7, is GAGVSQSPRYKVTKRGQDVALRCDPISGHVSLYWYRQALGQGPEFLTYFNYEAQQDKSGLPNDRFSAERPEGSISTLTIQRTEQRDSAMYRCASSLGLSAGGLYEQYFGPGTRLTVT.

The CDR3 DNA sequence: TGCAGTGCTAGGTGGGCGGGGGGGAAGACCTACGAGCAGTACTTC. Translation: CSARWAGGKTYEQYF. The chain uses TRBV20-1 and TRBJ2-7; 9 bases map to TRBD2. Trimming cost V 3 bases and J 2 bases; bases outside gene matches: 8. This CDR3 is 15 amino acids long. CDR1 DFQATT and CDR2 SNEGSKA come from the germline V gene (reference sequence).

The CDR3 bases are TGTGCCAGCAGTAGCGACACAGGGGCTAGTTCACCCCTCCACTTT. Translating it yields CASSSDTGASSPLHF. The chain is built from TRBV5-5 and TRBJ1-6, with TRBD1 matching 7 bases. CDR1 and CDR2 from the germline V gene are SGHKS and YYEKEE (reference sequence). This CDR3 contains 15 residues. Trimming removed 5 bases from V and 9 bases from J; junction bases left unmatched: 11.

This clonotype was observed a handful of times. The chain joins TRBV21-1 to TRBJ2-4; the table's TRBD1 call for D was not verified on the DNA. TRBV21-1 has pseudogene status. The CDR3 totals 15 residues. The CDR3 is CASSTVGQPKNIQYF. CDR3 coding DNA: TGTGCCAGCAGCACTGTGGGACAACCCAAAAACATTCAGTACTTC.

The J gene is TRBJ2-1, the V gene TRBV7-9; D is unclear. Germline lookup yields CDR1 SEHNR and CDR2 FQNEAQ (reference sequence). Trimming stripped 5 bases from V and 5 bases from J, with 7 bases between. This CDR3 is 12 amino acids long. CDR3 sequence: CASSRLDNEQFF. The CDR3 bases are TGTGCCAGCAGCCGTCTTGACAATGAGCAGTTCTTC.